The clone carrying this T cell receptor (beta chain) was recorded many times. The sample belongs to a study of spatial heterogeneity in lung cancer. CDR1 and CDR2 from the germline V gene are SGHRS and YFSETQ. V was pared by 0 bases and J by 0 bases, with 7 bases between. This CDR3 comprises 14 residues. Time point noted: sample taken at primary tumor resection. Sequencing covered unsorted whole RNA taken from tumor, nontumor lung or frozen PBMC. TCRdb reprocessed the 5' RACE reads with MiXCR, giving one entry per CDR3 protein. The sample gives more than 45,000 distinct CDR3 sequences, under 6% of which show up once; around 10% is in the top ten.

V gene TRBV5-1 combines with J gene TRBJ2-7; D remains ambiguous. The sequence was collected from a male donor with early-stage non-small cell lung cancer. Sequenced here: PBMCs, sampled at surgery. The CDR3 DNA follows: TGCGCCAGCAGCTTGGGTTGGGACTCCTACGAGCAGTACTTC. Residues: CASSLGWDSYEQYF.